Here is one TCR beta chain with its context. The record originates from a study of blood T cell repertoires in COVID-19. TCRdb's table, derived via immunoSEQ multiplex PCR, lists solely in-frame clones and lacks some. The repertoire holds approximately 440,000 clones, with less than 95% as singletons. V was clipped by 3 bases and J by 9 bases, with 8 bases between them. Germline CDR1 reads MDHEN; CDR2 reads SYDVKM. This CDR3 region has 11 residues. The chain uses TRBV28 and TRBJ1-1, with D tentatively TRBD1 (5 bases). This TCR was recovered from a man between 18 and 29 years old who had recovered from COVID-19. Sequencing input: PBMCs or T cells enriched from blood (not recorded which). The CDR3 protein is CASSFQGKAFF. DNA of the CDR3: TGTGCCAGCAGTTTCCAGGGAAAAGCTTTCTTT.